This passage covers 14 T cell receptor beta chains from one sample sequenced in a study of PD-L1 blockade in urothelial cancer. Measured with immunoSEQ multiplex PCR; TCRdb has only the in-frame clones, and not every one. Of about 120,000 clones listed, about 82% are singletons. Time point indicated: peripheral blood 6 weeks after treatment start. Sequences were derived from PBMCs, sampled around atezolizumab (anti-PD-L1) treatment. These receptor sequences come from a man aged 50-59 years with urothelial cancer.

The chain recombines TRBV2 with TRBJ2-5; maybe TRBD2 (5 bases). The CDR3 length is 12 residues. Germline CDR1 SNHLY, CDR2 FYNNEI. Trimming shortened V by 5 bases and J by 5 bases, and 9 bases separated the two germline ends. The CDR3 nucleotides read TGTGCCAGCAGTAAGGAGGTGGAGACCCAGTACTTC. This gives the protein CASSKEVETQYF.

V is TRBV6-1 and J is TRBJ1-3; D is unclear. Per germline, CDR1 MNHNS and CDR2 SASEGT. The germline V and J ends were trimmed by 2 bases and 1 base, with 12 bases remaining between them. CDR3 length: 16 amino acids. The CDR3 is CASSERLLVSGNTIYF. CDR3 sequence (DNA): TGTGCCAGCAGTGAACGACTTTTGGTGTCTGGAAACACCATATATTTT.

The chain uses TRBV28 and TRBJ2-2; possible D gene TRBD2, 6 bases. Looked up from germline, CDR1 is MDHEN and CDR2 is SYDVKM. CDR3 length: 14 amino acids. V lost 3 bases, J lost 5 bases, and 10 bases lay in between. The CDR3 region is CASSFAGRTGELFF. CDR3 in DNA: TGTGCCAGCAGTTTTGCGGGGAGAACCGGGGAGCTGTTTTTT.

This chain connects TRBV11-2 to TRBJ1-5; D gene ambiguous. The CDR3 is 16 residues long. Germline-derived CDR1 and CDR2 are SGHAT and FQNNGV. Trimming removed 1 base at V and 0 bases at J, with 10 bases between. The CDR3 nucleotides read TGTGCCAGCAGCTTAGGGGGAGCATATAGCAATCAGCCCCAGCATTTT. The encoded protein is CASSLGGAYSNQPQHF.

The chain carries TRBV19 and TRBJ1-6, with D tentatively TRBD1 (6 bases). This CDR3 has 14 amino acids. Trimming pared 6 bases from V and 6 bases from J, leaving 12 bases between. The germline CDR1 and CDR2 sequences are LNHDA and SQIVND (reference sequence). The CDR3 reads CASSPTGFNSPLHF. The CDR3 region has the DNA TGTGCCAGTAGCCCGACAGGCTTTAATTCACCCCTCCACTTT.

V and J are TRBV2 and TRBJ2-1; D might be TRBD2 (5 bases). Trimming took off 4 bases at V and 0 bases at J, with 16 bases between the two ends. Germline assignment: CDR1 SNHLY and CDR2 FYNNEI. This CDR3 has 17 amino acids. The CDR3 protein is CASSVLGPISSYNEQFF. CDR3 DNA: TGTGCCAGCAGTGTACTAGGACCGATTAGCTCCTACAATGAGCAGTTCTTC.

The J gene is TRBJ2-7, the V gene TRBV5-4; perhaps TRBD2 as D (5 bases). The CDR3 contains 15 residues. V was shortened by 4 bases and J by 7 bases, with 21 bases between the two germline ends. The germline CDR1 and CDR2 sequences are SGHNT and YYREEE (reference sequence). This CDR3 is CASSPDRRPEGEQYF. Here the CDR3 DNA reads TGTGCCAGCAGCCCGGACCGACGACCCGAGGGAGAGCAGTACTTC.

The rearrangement links TRBV5-5 to TRBJ1-1; D might be TRBD1 (5 bases). In germline, CDR1 is SGHKS, CDR2 YYEKEE (reference sequence). With 4 bases removed from V and 2 bases from J, the gap between germline ends came to 9 bases. This CDR3 has 13 residues. The DNA for the CDR3 is TGTGCCAGCAGCCCAGGGTATAACACTGAAGCTTTCTTT. It codes for CASSPGYNTEAFF.

The chain is built from TRBV2 and TRBJ2-5; D is unresolved. The CDR3 contains 13 residues. V dropped 4 bases and J dropped 2 bases, with 8 bases sitting between them. Looked up from germline, CDR1 is SNHLY and CDR2 is FYNNEI. The CDR3 spells CASSGALQETQYF. CDR3 bases: TGTGCCAGCAGTGGGGCACTTCAAGAGACCCAGTACTTC.

This rearrangement joins TRBV10-2 to TRBJ1-5, with D tentatively TRBD1 (5 bases). CDR1 is WSHSY, CDR2 SAAADI, per germline. The CDR3 spans 13 residues. Trimming pared 2 bases from V and 9 bases from J, leaving 11 bases between. The CDR3 bases are TGCGCCAGCAGTGAGCAAGGCGACAGGCCCCAGCATTTT. Amino acid sequence: CASSEQGDRPQHF.

This clone appeared a few times. This CDR3 is also generated by other DNA sequences in the sample. The chain recombines TRBV11-2 with TRBJ2-7; 10 bases match TRBD1. The germline V gene has CDR1 SGHAT and CDR2 FQNNGV. V lost 1 base, J lost 0 bases, and 6 bases stayed unmatched. The CDR3 sequence is 17 residues long. The CDR3 protein is CASSLGTGGLSSYEQYF. As DNA, the CDR3 is TGTGCCAGCAGCTTAGGGACAGGGGGGCTAAGCTCCTACGAGCAGTACTTC. Full variable domain (rest looked up from reference TRBV11-2 and TRBJ2-7): EAGVAQSPRYKIIEKRQSVAFWCNPISGHATLYWYQQILGQGPKLLIQFQNNGVVDDSQLPKDRFSAERLKGVDSTLKIQPAKLEDSAVYLCASSLGTGGLSSYEQYFGPGTRLTVT.

The chain couples TRBV12-2 to TRBJ2-2; no check of the table's D call, TRBD2, against the DNA was made. TRBV12-2 corresponds to a pseudogene. There are 16 residues in the CDR3. CDR3 sequence: CASRSRLAGVTGELFF. For the CDR3, the DNA is TGTGCAAGTCGCTCTAGACTAGCGGGAGTCACCGGGGAGCTGTTTTTT.

The V gene is TRBV15, the J gene TRBJ1-6; 9 bases map to TRBD1. The CDR3 consists of 18 residues. Trimming removed 5 bases from V and 3 bases from J; junction bases left unmatched: 11. Germline-derived CDR1 and CDR2 are LNHNV and YYDKDF (reference sequence). This CDR3 reads CATSVRTGGISYNSPLHF. Here the CDR3 DNA reads TGTGCCACCAGCGTCCGCACAGGGGGCATAAGCTATAATTCACCCCTCCACTTT.

The rearrangement joins TRBV6-1 to TRBJ1-5, with TRBD1 matching 8 bases. From germline, CDR1 is MNHNS and CDR2 SASEGT. Trimming removed 7 bases from V and 1 base from J; junction bases left unmatched: 6. The CDR3 sequence is 15 residues long. The CDR3 nucleotides read TGTGCCAGCACCAAGACAGGGGAAAGCAATCAGCCCCAGCATTTT. It translates to CASTKTGESNQPQHF.